This T cell receptor beta chain was identified in a study of early T cells in non-severe SARS-CoV-2 infection. Study information: Sequencing of bulk RNA from unsorted whole blood was done, without chain pairing.

Study-wide results and caveats: VDJdb-based annotation leaned toward anti-spike CD8 responses and missed private and CD4 specificities.

Individual cDNA molecules each received unique molecular identifiers attached to them. Via MiXCR, TCRdb re-called the 5' RACE reads, giving one row per CDR3 protein. The sample carries fewer than 55,000 distinct CDR3 sequences, about 4% recorded once. Of note for this clonotype: No antigen is known for it.

The sequenced sample was whole blood. This clonotype was sampled from an adult who was a healthcare worker with PCR-confirmed SARS-CoV-2 infection or an uninfected control (not recorded which).

CDR3 nucleotide sequence: TGTGCCAGCAGCCCGACTAGCGGGACCTACGAGCAGTACTTC. It yields the protein CASSPTSGTYEQYF. V is TRBV9 and J is TRBJ2-7; 11 bases agree with TRBD2. V shed 4 bases, J shed 2 bases, and the junction held 2 bases outside the gene matches. This CDR3 region has 14 residues. Germline CDR1 is SGDLS and CDR2 is YYNGEE. Based on the CDR3 plus reference TRBV9 and TRBJ2-7, the full variable domain is DSGVTQTPKHLITATGQRVTLRCSPRSGDLSVYWYQQSLDQGLQFLIQYYNGEERAKGNILERFSAQQFPDLHSELNLSSLELGDSALYFCASSPTSGTYEQYFGPGTRLTVT.